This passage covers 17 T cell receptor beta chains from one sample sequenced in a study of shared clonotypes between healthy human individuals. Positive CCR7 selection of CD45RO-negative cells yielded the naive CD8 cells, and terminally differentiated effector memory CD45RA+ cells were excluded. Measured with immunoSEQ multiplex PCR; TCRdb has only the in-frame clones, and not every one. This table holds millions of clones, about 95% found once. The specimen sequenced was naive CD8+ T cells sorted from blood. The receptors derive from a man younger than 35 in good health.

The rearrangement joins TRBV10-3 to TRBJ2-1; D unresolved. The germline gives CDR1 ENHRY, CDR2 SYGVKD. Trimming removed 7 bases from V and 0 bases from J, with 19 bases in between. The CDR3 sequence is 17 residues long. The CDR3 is CAITLKARSSSYNEQFF. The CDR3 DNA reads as TGTGCCATCACCTTGAAAGCCAGGTCAAGCTCCTACAATGAGCAGTTCTTC.

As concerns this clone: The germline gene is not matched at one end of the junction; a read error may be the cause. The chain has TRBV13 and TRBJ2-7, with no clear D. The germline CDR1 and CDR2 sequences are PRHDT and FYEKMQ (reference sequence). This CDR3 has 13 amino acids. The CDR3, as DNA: TGTGCCAGCAGCATAGGACGAGCCTACGAGCAGTACTTC. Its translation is CASSIGRAYEQYF. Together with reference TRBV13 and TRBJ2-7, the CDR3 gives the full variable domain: AAGVIQSPRHLIKEKRETATLKCYPIPRHDTVYWYQQGPGQDPQFLISFYEKMQSDKGSIPDRFSAQQFSDYHSELNMSSLELGDSALYFCASSIGRAYEQYFGPGTRLTVT.

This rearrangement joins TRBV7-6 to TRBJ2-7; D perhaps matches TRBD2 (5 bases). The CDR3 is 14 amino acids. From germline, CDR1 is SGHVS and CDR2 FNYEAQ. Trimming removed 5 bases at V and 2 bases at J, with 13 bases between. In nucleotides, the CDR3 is TGTGCCAGCAGCCCGGTGCTAGCAGCCTACGAGCAGTACTTC. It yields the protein CASSPVLAAYEQYF.

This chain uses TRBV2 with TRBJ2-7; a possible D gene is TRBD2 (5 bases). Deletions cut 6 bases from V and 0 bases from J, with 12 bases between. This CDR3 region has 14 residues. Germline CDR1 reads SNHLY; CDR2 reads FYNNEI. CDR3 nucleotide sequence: TGTGCCAGCAGCCCTGCTAGCTCCTCCTACGAGCAGTACTTC. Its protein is CASSPASSSYEQYF.

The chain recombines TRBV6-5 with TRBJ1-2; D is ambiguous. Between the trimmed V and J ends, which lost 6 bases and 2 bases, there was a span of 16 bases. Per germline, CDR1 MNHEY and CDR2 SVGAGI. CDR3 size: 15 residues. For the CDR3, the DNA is TGTGCCAGCAGGGGTGAGAGTCTGGGCAACTATGGCTACACCTTC. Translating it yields CASRGESLGNYGYTF.

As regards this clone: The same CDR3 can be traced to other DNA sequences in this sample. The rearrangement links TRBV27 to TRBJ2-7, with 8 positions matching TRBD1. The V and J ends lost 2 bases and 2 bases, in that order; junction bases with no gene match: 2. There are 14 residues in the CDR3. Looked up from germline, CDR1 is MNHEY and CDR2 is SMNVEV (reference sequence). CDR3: CASSLTGGTYEQYF. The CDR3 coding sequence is TGTGCCAGCAGTTTAACAGGGGGGACCTACGAGCAGTACTTC.

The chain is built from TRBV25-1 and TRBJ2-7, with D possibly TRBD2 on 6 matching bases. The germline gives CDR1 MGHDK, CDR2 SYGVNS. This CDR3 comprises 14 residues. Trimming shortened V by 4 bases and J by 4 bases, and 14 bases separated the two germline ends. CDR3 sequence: CASSGAGEAYEQYF. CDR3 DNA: TGTGCCAGCAGTGGGGCCGGGGAGGCGTACGAGCAGTACTTC.

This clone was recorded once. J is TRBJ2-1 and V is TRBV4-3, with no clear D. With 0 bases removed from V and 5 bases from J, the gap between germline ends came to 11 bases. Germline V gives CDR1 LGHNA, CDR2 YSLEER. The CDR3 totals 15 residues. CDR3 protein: CASSQERHGDNEQFF. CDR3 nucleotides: TGCGCCAGCAGCCAAGAACGCCATGGAGACAATGAGCAGTTCTTC.

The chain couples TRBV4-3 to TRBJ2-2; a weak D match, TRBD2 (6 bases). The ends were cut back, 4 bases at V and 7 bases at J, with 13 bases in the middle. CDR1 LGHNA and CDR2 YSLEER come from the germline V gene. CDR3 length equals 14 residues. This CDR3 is CASSRTGAGGELFF. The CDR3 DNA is TGCGCCAGCAGCCGCACGGGAGCGGGCGGGGAGCTGTTTTTT.

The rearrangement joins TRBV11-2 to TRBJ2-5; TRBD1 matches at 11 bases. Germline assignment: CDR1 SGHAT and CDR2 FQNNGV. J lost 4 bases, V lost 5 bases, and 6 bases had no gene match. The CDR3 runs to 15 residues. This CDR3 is CASSPRTGGIETQYF. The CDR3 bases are TGTGCCAGCAGCCCGCGGACAGGGGGCATAGAGACCCAGTACTTC.

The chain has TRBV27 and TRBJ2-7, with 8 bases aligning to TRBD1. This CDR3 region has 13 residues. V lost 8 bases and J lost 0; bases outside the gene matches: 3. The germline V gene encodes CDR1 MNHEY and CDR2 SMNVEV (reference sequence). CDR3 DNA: TGTGCCAGCGAGGACAGGGTCTCCTACGAGCAGTACTTC. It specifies CASEDRVSYEQYF.

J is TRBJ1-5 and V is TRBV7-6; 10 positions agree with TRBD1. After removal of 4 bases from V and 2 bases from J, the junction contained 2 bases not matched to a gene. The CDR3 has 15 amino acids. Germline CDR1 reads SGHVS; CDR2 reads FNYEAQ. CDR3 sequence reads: CASSSGTGGNQPQHF. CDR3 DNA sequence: TGTGCCAGCAGCTCCGGGACAGGGGGCAATCAGCCCCAGCATTTT.

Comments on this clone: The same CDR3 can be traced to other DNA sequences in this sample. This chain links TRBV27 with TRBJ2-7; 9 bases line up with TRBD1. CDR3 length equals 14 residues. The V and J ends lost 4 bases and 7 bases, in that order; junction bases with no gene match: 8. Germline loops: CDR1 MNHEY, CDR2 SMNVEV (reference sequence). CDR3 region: CASSWGQGLGEQYF. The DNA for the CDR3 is TGTGCCAGCAGTTGGGGACAGGGCCTAGGGGAGCAGTACTTC.

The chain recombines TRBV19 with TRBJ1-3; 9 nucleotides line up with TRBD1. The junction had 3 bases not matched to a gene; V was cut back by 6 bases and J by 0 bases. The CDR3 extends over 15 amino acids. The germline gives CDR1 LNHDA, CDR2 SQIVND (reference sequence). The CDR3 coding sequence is TGTGCCAGTAGGGACAGGGGAAACTCTGGAAACACCATATATTTT. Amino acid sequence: CASRDRGNSGNTIYF.

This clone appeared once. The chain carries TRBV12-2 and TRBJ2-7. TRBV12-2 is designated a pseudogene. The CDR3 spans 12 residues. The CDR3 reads CASRLVLCEQYF. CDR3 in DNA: TGTGCAAGTCGCTTAGTTTTGTGCGAGCAGTACTTC.

The CDR3, as DNA: TGTGCCAGCAGTTTAACCGCCCCGAGCGGGGGGCTATACAATGAGCAGTTCTTC. This gives the protein CASSLTAPSGGLYNEQFF. The genes are TRBV28 and TRBJ2-1; 9 positions agree with TRBD2. The CDR3 totals 18 residues. The V and J ends lost 2 bases and 4 bases, in that order; junction bases with no gene match: 12. The V gene's germline CDR1 is MDHEN and CDR2 SYDVKM.

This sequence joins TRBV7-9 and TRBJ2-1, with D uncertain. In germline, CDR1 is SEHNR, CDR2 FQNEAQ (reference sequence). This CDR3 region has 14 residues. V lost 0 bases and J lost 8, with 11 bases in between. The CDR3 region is CASSLAQMRHEQFF. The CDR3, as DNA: TGTGCCAGCAGCTTAGCGCAAATGCGTCATGAGCAGTTCTTC.